One sample yielded the 22 T cell receptor beta chains listed below, sequenced in a study of shared clonotypes between healthy human individuals. TCRdb's table, derived via immunoSEQ multiplex PCR, lists solely in-frame clones and lacks some. In the table there are about 1,800,000 clones, just under 95% of which are singletons. Positively selected for CCR7, the CD45RO-negative cells used as naive CD8 cells excluded terminally differentiated effector memory CD45RA+ cells. The material sequenced was naive CD8+ T cells sorted from blood. These receptors all come from a man between 18 and 35 years old in good health.

A single count supports this clone. The identical CDR3 is also encoded by other nucleotide sequences in the sample. This rearrangement joins TRBV9 to TRBJ2-7, with a weak D call TRBD1 (7 bases). Trimming stripped 4 bases from V and 4 bases from J, with 9 bases between. The germline V gene encodes CDR1 SGDLS and CDR2 YYNGEE. The CDR3 is 12 amino acids. The CDR3 reads CASSPGGYEQYF. CDR3 in DNA: TGTGCCAGCAGCCCAGGGGGGTACGAGCAGTACTTC.

V is TRBV5-6 and J is TRBJ2-3; 7 bases match TRBD1. The CDR3 contains 15 residues. Trimming removed 3 bases from V and 5 bases from J; junction bases left unmatched: 9. In germline, CDR1 is SGHDT, CDR2 YYEEEE. CDR3 nucleotide sequence: TGTGCCAGCAGCTCTCCCCGGGACAGTTTAGATACGCAGTATTTT. It codes for CASSSPRDSLDTQYF.

The chain combines TRBV4-1 with TRBJ2-7, with 8 bases matching TRBD2. Germline assignment: CDR1 MGHRA and CDR2 YSYEKL. J gave up 1 base and V 4 bases, and 6 bases lay outside the gene matches. The CDR3 extends over 15 amino acids. In DNA form, the CDR3 reads TGCGCCAGCAGCCTAGGGGAGCGGGGGTCCTACGAGCAGTACTTC. Protein sequence: CASSLGERGSYEQYF.

The chain has TRBV4-3 and TRBJ2-1, with TRBD2 matching 10 bases. CDR1 is LGHNA, CDR2 YSLEER, per germline. The CDR3 runs 18 residues. The ends lost 4 bases at V and 5 bases at J; junction bases unmatched: 14. The CDR3 here is CASSPYIGGGLADNEQFF. CDR3 nucleotide sequence: TGCGCCAGCAGCCCCTACATCGGAGGAGGACTAGCGGACAATGAGCAGTTCTTC.

V is TRBV5-1 and J is TRBJ2-5, with TRBD2 identical over 10 bases. The ends lost 0 bases at V and 5 bases at J; junction bases unmatched: 16. CDR1 and CDR2 (germline): SGHRS, YFSETQ. CDR3 length equals 19 residues. The CDR3 DNA reads as TGCGCCAGCAGCTTGGCCCAACTAGCGGGGCTCCAAATGGGGGAGACCCAGTACTTC. Its protein is CASSLAQLAGLQMGETQYF. Full variable domain (outside the CDR3, taken from reference TRBV5-1 and TRBJ2-5): KAGVTQTPRYLIKTRGQQVTLSCSPISGHRSVSWYQQTPGQGLQFLFEYFSETQRNKGNFPGRFSGRQFSNSRSEMNVSTLELGDSALYLCASSLAQLAGLQMGETQYFGPGTRLLVL.

This chain uses TRBV2 with TRBJ1-4; 9 positions agree with TRBD1. V lost 6 bases to trimming and J lost 0 bases; unmatched junction nucleotides: 8. This CDR3 has 17 amino acids. Germline CDR1 reads SNHLY; CDR2 reads FYNNEI. In DNA form, the CDR3 reads TGTGCCAGCAGCAAGGGACAGGGAATTGCAACTAATGAAAAACTGTTTTTT. Protein product: CASSKGQGIATNEKLFF. Supplemented by reference TRBV2 and TRBJ1-4, the full variable domain reads EPEVTQTPSHQVTQMGQEVILRCVPISNHLYFYWYRQILGQKVEFLVSFYNNEISEKSEIFDDQFSVERPDGSNFTLKIRSTKLEDSAMYFCASSKGQGIATNEKLFFGSGTQLSVL.

The chain has TRBV28 and TRBJ2-3; tentatively, D is TRBD2 (6 bases). Germline lookup yields CDR1 MDHEN and CDR2 SYDVKM. This CDR3 is 12 amino acids long. Deletions cut 8 bases from V and 7 bases from J, with 13 bases between. CDR3 protein: CASGSSEYTQYF. Here the CDR3 DNA reads TGTGCCAGCGGGTCTAGCGAGTATACGCAGTATTTT. Full variable domain (outside the CDR3, taken from reference TRBV28 and TRBJ2-3): DVKVTQSSRYLVKRTGEKVFLECVQDMDHENMFWYRQDPGLGLRLIYFSYDVKMKEKGDIPEGYSVSREKKERFSLILESASTNQTSMYLCASGSSEYTQYFGPGTRLTVL.

Comments on this clone: A junction boundary mismatches the germline segment, possibly from a read error. The genes are TRBV5-6 and TRBJ2-6; no clear D gene. Germline loops: CDR1 SGHDT, CDR2 YYEEEE. This CDR3 is built from 16 residues. CDR3 region: CASSSFAHSVANVLTF. CDR3 nucleotide sequence: TGTGCCAGCAGCTCCTTTGCCCATTCTGTGGCCAACGTCCTGACTTTC.

This CDR3 is CARLVGQGIGEQYF. CDR3 sequence (DNA): TGTGCCAGGCTAGTGGGACAGGGAATCGGGGAGCAGTACTTC. The J gene is TRBJ2-7, the V gene TRBV25-1, with 9 positions matching TRBD1. Germline values: CDR1 MGHDK, CDR2 SYGVNS. Trimming took 9 bases from V and 7 from J; bases not matched to a gene: 13. The CDR3 is 14 residues long.

The chain links TRBV11-2 to TRBJ2-7; possibly TRBD1 for D (5 bases). There are 14 residues in the CDR3. V lost 3 bases, J lost 0 bases, and 9 bases lay in between. Germline V gene data show CDR1 as SGHAT and CDR2 as FQNNGV. CDR3 nucleotides: TGTGCCAGCAGCTTTGACAGCTACTCCTACGAGCAGTACTTC. As protein: CASSFDSYSYEQYF. Using reference TRBV11-2 and TRBJ2-7 for the parts outside the CDR3, the full variable domain is EAGVAQSPRYKIIEKRQSVAFWCNPISGHATLYWYQQILGQGPKLLIQFQNNGVVDDSQLPKDRFSAERLKGVDSTLKIQPAKLEDSAVYLCASSFDSYSYEQYFGPGTRLTVT.

The chain employs TRBV4-1 and TRBJ2-7; 10 bases line up with TRBD1. Trimming cost V 5 bases and J 4 bases; bases outside gene matches: 11. Germline V gene data show CDR1 as MGHRA and CDR2 as YSYEKL. The CDR3 is 16 residues long. The CDR3 protein is CASSGVGQGLWYEQYF. CDR3 nucleotide sequence: TGCGCCAGCAGCGGAGTGGGACAGGGGCTATGGTACGAGCAGTACTTC.

The chain recombines TRBV2 with TRBJ2-7; TRBD1 agrees at 11 bases. After removal of 4 bases from V and 0 bases from J, the junction contained 2 bases not matched to a gene. CDR3 length: 15 amino acids. Germline CDR1 is SNHLY and CDR2 is FYNNEI. The CDR3 sequence: CASSVGQGASYEQYF. In DNA form, the CDR3 reads TGTGCCAGCAGTGTTGGACAGGGGGCCTCCTACGAGCAGTACTTC.

This chain connects TRBV19 to TRBJ1-5, with 9 bases aligning to TRBD1. V dropped 6 bases and J dropped 0; count of bases not matched to a gene: 3. The germline V gene encodes CDR1 LNHDA and CDR2 SQIVND (reference sequence). This CDR3 has 15 amino acids. The CDR3 spells CASRIQGASNQPQHF. The CDR3 DNA sequence: TGTGCCAGTAGAATACAGGGGGCTAGCAATCAGCCCCAGCATTTT.

The rearrangement links TRBV13 to TRBJ2-1; TRBD2 matches at 13 bases. This CDR3 is built from 13 residues. In germline, CDR1 is PRHDT, CDR2 FYEKMQ (reference sequence). Trimming took 5 bases from V and 10 from J; bases not matched to a gene: 2. The CDR3 sequence: CASSILAGGEQFF. The CDR3 DNA reads TGTGCCAGCAGCATACTAGCGGGAGGGGAGCAGTTCTTC.

Only one count was recorded for this clone. This chain connects TRBV15 to TRBJ1-1; 8 nucleotides agree with TRBD1. The ends lost 3 bases at V and 3 bases at J; junction bases unmatched: 3. The CDR3 has 14 residues. CDR1 and CDR2 (germline): LNHNV, YYDKDF (reference sequence). The DNA for the CDR3 is TGTGCCACCAGCAGCCTGGGACAGGACACTGAAGCTTTCTTT. The encoded protein is CATSSLGQDTEAFF.

This clone has more than one count but fewer than ten. V gene TRBV6-5 combines with J gene TRBJ2-7, with TRBD2 matching over 11 bases. CDR3 length equals 15 residues. Germline loops: CDR1 MNHEY, CDR2 SVGAGI. V was pared by 6 bases and J by 5 bases, with 9 bases of the junction left unmatched. The CDR3 DNA sequence: TGTGCCAGCAGCTTAAGACTAGCGGGAATCGACGAGCAGTACTTC. Amino acid sequence: CASSLRLAGIDEQYF.

For this clone: Additional DNA sequences in this sample encode the identical CDR3. This sequence joins TRBV19 and TRBJ2-7, with no clear D. Trimming left V 1 base short and J 2 bases short, with 9 bases between. CDR1 and CDR2 (germline): LNHDA, SQIVND (reference sequence). This CDR3 spans 14 amino acids. CDR3 residues: CASSIGTGAYEQYF. CDR3 bases: TGTGCCAGTAGTATAGGAACGGGTGCCTACGAGCAGTACTTC.

The V call is TRBV15, the J call TRBJ2-4, with 8 bases lining up with TRBD1. Trimming took 0 bases from V and 6 from J; bases not matched to a gene: 4. The CDR3 sequence is 15 residues long. Germline-derived CDR1 and CDR2 are LNHNV and YYDKDF (reference sequence). CDR3 sequence (DNA): TGTGCCACCAGCAGAGATCTCGGGACAGGAAACATTCAGTACTTC. Translating gives CATSRDLGTGNIQYF.

The chain combines TRBV5-6 with TRBJ2-7, with D unclear. The length of the CDR3 is 15 residues. From germline, CDR1 is SGHDT and CDR2 YYEEEE. The V and J ends lost 0 bases and 2 bases respectively, with 12 bases between them. CDR3 nucleotide sequence: TGTGCCAGCAGCTTGGTATTTTCCAACACCTACGAGCAGTACTTC. Amino acid sequence: CASSLVFSNTYEQYF.

The V call is TRBV10-1, the J call TRBJ2-2; perhaps TRBD2 as D (6 bases). This CDR3 has 16 residues. The germline V and J ends were trimmed by 8 bases and 0 bases, with 16 bases remaining between them. Per the germline V gene, CDR1 is WNHNN and CDR2 is SYGVQD (reference sequence). CDR3 nucleotide sequence: TGCGCCAGCTCGGACTCCGGGGGTCCGAACACCGGGGAGCTGTTTTTT. Its protein is CASSDSGGPNTGELFF.

This sequence joins TRBV13 and TRBJ1-4, with 9 bases that match TRBD1. J lost 6 bases, V lost 5 bases, and 4 bases had no gene match. The germline gives CDR1 PRHDT, CDR2 FYEKMQ (reference sequence). This CDR3 contains 14 residues. The CDR3 reads CASSKDRGYEKLFF. The DNA for the CDR3 is TGTGCCAGCAGCAAGGACAGGGGATATGAAAAACTGTTTTTT.

The chain couples TRBV28 to TRBJ2-5; D gene uncertain. CDR1 and CDR2 (germline): MDHEN, SYDVKM. Trimming removed 3 bases at V and 4 bases at J, with 12 bases between. CDR3 length equals 14 residues. Written as DNA, the CDR3 is TGTGCCAGCAGTTTGGGCGTCTTGCCAGAGACCCAGTACTTC. It codes for CASSLGVLPETQYF.